These 7 T cell receptor beta chains came from one sample sequenced in a study of cytomegalovirus exposure and HLA in healthy donors. Primers: 60 Vbeta forward and 13 Jbeta reverse. Sequenced by immunoSEQ multiplex PCR; TCRdb stores in-frame clones only, minus some. The table lists about 160,000 clones, around 84% of them singletons. The sequencing input was PBMCs. The source of these receptors is a young man in good health and CMV-seropositive.

The rearrangement uses TRBV4-3 and TRBJ1-6; 9 bases map to TRBD1. Germline CDR1 reads LGHNA; CDR2 reads YSLEER. The CDR3 loop spans 16 amino acids. V lost 1 base and J lost 9; bases outside the gene matches: 7. As DNA, the CDR3 is TGCGCCAGCAGCCAAGCCACCGGGACAGGGTCTTCACCCCTCCACTTT. Translation: CASSQATGTGSSPLHF.

The rearrangement uses TRBV5-6 and TRBJ1-4, with D possibly TRBD1 on 5 matching bases. Trimming removed 1 base at V and 6 bases at J, with 13 bases between. In germline, CDR1 is SGHDT, CDR2 YYEEEE. This CDR3 has 15 amino acids. The CDR3 nucleotides are TGTGCCAGCAGCTTGTTTCGGGACTGGGATGAAAAACTGTTTTTT. Its translation: CASSLFRDWDEKLFF.

J is TRBJ2-5 and V is TRBV27, with TRBD1 matching 9 bases. Germline V gene data show CDR1 as MNHEY and CDR2 as SMNVEV (reference sequence). The CDR3 covers 14 residues. Trimming took 2 bases from V and 3 from J; bases not matched to a gene: 1. The CDR3 DNA is TGTGCCAGCAGTTTAGGACAGGGGAAAGAGACCCAGTACTTC. It yields the protein CASSLGQGKETQYF.

V usage is TRBV20-1 and J usage is TRBJ1-3, with D uncertain. Germline CDR1 is DFQATT and CDR2 is SNEGSKA (reference sequence). The germline V and J ends were trimmed by 8 bases and 4 bases, with 9 bases remaining between them. CDR3 length equals 11 residues. CDR3 nucleotide sequence: TGCAGTCTCCGTATGGGAAACACCATATATTTT. This gives the protein CSLRMGNTIYF.

This chain joins TRBV21-1 and TRBJ1-1. TRBV21-1 has pseudogene status. CDR3 length: 14 residues. DNA of the CDR3: TGTGCCAGCAGCGGGCGGGGGATGAACACTGAAGCTTTCTTT. Translating it yields CASSGRGMNTEAFF.

The chain has TRBV4-3 and TRBJ1-2, with D perhaps TRBD1 (6 bases). Germline V lookup: CDR1 LGHNA, CDR2 YSLEER. Trimming removed 1 base at V and 4 bases at J, with 13 bases between. CDR3 length: 15 amino acids. The CDR3 is CASSQAQDRVYGYTF. The CDR3 DNA follows: TGCGCCAGCAGCCAAGCCCAGGACAGAGTCTATGGCTACACCTTC.

This sequence joins TRBV19 and TRBJ1-2; D not certain. The germline V gene encodes CDR1 LNHDA and CDR2 SQIVND (reference sequence). The CDR3 consists of 14 residues. V lost 5 bases and J 0 bases, leaving 10 bases between the germline ends. CDR3 DNA sequence: TGTGCCAGTAGTGAGTTTGGAGCTAACTATGGCTACACCTTC. This encodes CASSEFGANYGYTF.